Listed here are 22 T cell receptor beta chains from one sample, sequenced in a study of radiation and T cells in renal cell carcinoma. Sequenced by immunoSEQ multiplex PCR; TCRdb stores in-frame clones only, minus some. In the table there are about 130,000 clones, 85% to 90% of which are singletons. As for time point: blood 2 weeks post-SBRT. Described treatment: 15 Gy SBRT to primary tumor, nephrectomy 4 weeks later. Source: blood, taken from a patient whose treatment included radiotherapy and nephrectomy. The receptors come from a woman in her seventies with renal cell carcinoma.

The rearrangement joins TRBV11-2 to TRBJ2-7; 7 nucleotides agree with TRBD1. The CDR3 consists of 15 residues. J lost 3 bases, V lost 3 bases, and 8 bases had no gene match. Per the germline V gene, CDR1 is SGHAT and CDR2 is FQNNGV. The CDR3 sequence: CASSFIRYRGYEQYF. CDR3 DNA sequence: TGTGCCAGCAGCTTCATCCGGTACAGGGGCTACGAGCAGTACTTC.

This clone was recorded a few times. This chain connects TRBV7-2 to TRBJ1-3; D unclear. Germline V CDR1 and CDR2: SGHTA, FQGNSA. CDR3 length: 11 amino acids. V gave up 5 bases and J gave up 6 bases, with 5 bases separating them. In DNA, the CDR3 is TGTGCCAGCAGCCCTGCAAACACCATATATTTT. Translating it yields CASSPANTIYF.

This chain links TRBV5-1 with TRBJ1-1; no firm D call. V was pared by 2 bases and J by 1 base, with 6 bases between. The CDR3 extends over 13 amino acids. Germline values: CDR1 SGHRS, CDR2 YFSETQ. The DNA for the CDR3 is TGCGCCAGCAGCTTTTCCAAGAACACTGAAGCTTTCTTT. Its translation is CASSFSKNTEAFF.

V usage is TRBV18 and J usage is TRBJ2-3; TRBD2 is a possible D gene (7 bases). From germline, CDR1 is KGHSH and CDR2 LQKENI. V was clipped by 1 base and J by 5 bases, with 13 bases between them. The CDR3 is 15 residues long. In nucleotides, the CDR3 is TGTGCCAGCTCACCACGGGGGGGCCTAGGAGATACGCAGTATTTT. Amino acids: CASSPRGGLGDTQYF.

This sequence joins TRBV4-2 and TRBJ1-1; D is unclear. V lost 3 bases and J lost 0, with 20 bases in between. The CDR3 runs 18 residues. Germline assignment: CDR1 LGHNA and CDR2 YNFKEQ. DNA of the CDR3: TGTGCCAGCAGCCAGGGCGATCTCGCACCGCCGATGAACACTGAAGCTTTCTTT. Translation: CASSQGDLAPPMNTEAFF.

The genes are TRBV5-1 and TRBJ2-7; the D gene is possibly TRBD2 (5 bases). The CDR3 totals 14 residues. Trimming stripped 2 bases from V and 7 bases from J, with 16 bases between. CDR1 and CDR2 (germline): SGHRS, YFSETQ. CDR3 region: CASSLPGNPMEQYF. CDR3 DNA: TGCGCCAGCAGCTTACCGGGAAATCCCATGGAGCAGTACTTC.

The CDR3 here is CASSKTGSGANVLTF. CDR3 DNA sequence: TGTGCCAGTAGTAAGACAGGGTCCGGGGCCAACGTCCTGACTTTC. The gene calls are TRBV19 and TRBJ2-6, with 7 nucleotides matching TRBD1. Germline CDR1 and CDR2: LNHDA and SQIVND (reference sequence). The V segment lost 4 bases and the J segment 4 bases; nucleotides outside the gene matches: 4. The CDR3 extends over 15 amino acids. Looking up the rest from reference TRBV19 and TRBJ2-6 gives the full variable domain: DGGITQSPKYLFRKEGQNVTLSCEQNLNHDAMYWYRQDPGQGLRLIYYSQIVNDFQKGDIAEGYSVSREKKESFPLTVTSAQKNPTAFYLCASSKTGSGANVLTFGAGSRLTVL.

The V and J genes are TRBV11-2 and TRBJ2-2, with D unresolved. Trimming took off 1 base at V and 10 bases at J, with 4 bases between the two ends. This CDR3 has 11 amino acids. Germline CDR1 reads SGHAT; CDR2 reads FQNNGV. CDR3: CASSLGVELFF. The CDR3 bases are TGTGCCAGCAGCTTAGGGGTGGAGCTGTTTTTT.

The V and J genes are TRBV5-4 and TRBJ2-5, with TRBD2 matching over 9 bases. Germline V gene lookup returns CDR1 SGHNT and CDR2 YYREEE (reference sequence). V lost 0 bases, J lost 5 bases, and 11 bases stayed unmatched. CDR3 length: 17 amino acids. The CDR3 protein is CASSLAGGGAVTETQYF. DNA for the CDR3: TGTGCCAGCAGCTTGGCTGGCGGGGGGGCCGTCACGGAGACCCAGTACTTC. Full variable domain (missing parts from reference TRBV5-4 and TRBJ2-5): ETGVTQSPTHLIKTRGQQVTLRCSSQSGHNTVSWYQQALGQGPQFIFQYYREEENGRGNFPPRFSGLQFPNYSSELNVNALELDDSALYLCASSLAGGGAVTETQYFGPGTRLLVL.

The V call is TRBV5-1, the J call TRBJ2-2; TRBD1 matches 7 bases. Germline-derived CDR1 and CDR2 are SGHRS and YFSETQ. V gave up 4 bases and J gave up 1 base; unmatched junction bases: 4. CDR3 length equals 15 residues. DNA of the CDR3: TGCGCCAGCAGCCCCCGACAGGGGAACACCGGGGAGCTGTTTTTT. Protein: CASSPRQGNTGELFF. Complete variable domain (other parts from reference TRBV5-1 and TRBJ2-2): KAGVTQTPRYLIKTRGQQVTLSCSPISGHRSVSWYQQTPGQGLQFLFEYFSETQRNKGNFPGRFSGRQFSNSRSEMNVSTLELGDSALYLCASSPRQGNTGELFFGEGSRLTVL.

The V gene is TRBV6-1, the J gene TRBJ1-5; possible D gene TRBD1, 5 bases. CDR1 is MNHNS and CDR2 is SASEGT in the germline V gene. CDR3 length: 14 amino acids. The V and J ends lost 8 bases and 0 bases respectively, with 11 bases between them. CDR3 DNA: TGTGCCAGCCAAGGGGTCTATAGCAATCAGCCCCAGCATTTT. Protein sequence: CASQGVYSNQPQHF.

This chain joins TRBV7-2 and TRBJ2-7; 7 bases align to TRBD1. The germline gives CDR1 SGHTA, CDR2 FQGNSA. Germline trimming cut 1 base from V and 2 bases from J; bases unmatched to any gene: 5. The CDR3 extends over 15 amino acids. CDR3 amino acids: CASSLVGTETYEQYF. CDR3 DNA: TGTGCCAGCAGCTTAGTTGGGACAGAGACCTACGAGCAGTACTTC. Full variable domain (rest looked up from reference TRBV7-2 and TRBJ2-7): GAGVSQSPSNKVTEKGKDVELRCDPISGHTALYWYRQSLGQGLEFLIYFQGNSAPDKSGLPSDRFSAERTGGSVSTLTIQRTQQEDSAVYLCASSLVGTETYEQYFGPGTRLTVT.

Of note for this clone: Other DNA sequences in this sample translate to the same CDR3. CDR3 residues: CASSYRGDSNQPQHF. The CDR3 coding sequence is TGTGCCAGCAGTTACAGGGGGGATAGCAATCAGCCCCAGCATTTT. The chain carries TRBV6-5 and TRBJ1-5; the D gene is possibly TRBD1 (6 bases). Germline-derived CDR1 and CDR2 are MNHEY and SVGAGI. This CDR3 contains 15 residues. Deletions cut 2 bases from V and 0 bases from J, with 8 bases between.

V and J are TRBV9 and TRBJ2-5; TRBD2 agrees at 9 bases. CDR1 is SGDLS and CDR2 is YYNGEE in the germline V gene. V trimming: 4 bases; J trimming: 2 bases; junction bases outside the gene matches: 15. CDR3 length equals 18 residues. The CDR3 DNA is TGTGCCAGCAGCACCCGAGTTAGCGGGGGCCCGGGGCAAGAGACCCAGTACTTC. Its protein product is CASSTRVSGGPGQETQYF.

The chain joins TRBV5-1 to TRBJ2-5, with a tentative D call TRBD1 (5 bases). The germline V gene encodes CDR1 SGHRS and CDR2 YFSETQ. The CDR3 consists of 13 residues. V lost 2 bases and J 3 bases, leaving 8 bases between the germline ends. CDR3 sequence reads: CASSFQGEETQYF. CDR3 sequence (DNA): TGCGCCAGCAGCTTTCAAGGGGAAGAGACCCAGTACTTC.

CDR3 nucleotides: TGTGCTAGTGGTGACCCCCAGGGGGTTCCCACCGGGGAGCTGTTTTTT. Translated: CASGDPQGVPTGELFF. V and J are TRBV12-5 and TRBJ2-2; 7 bases align to TRBD1. The CDR3 loop spans 16 amino acids. The V gene's germline CDR1 is LGHNT and CDR2 FRNRAP. The trim removed 5 bases at V and 4 bases at J, leaving 10 bases unmatched.

The CDR3 coding sequence is TGTGCCAGCAGTCCCACGACAGGGCGGGAAAAACTGTTTTTT. Amino acid sequence: CASSPTTGREKLFF. The V gene is TRBV27, the J gene TRBJ1-4, with 7 nucleotides matching TRBD1. V gave up 5 bases and J gave up 8 bases; unmatched junction bases: 8. This CDR3 comprises 14 residues. CDR1 is MNHEY, CDR2 SMNVEV, per germline (reference sequence).

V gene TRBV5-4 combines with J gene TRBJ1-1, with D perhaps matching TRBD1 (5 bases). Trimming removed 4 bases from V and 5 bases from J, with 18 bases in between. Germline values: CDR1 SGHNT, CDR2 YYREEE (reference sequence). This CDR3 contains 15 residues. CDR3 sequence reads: CASSQSGTSVTEAFF. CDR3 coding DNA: TGTGCCAGCAGCCAATCCGGGACCTCTGTTACTGAAGCTTTCTTT.

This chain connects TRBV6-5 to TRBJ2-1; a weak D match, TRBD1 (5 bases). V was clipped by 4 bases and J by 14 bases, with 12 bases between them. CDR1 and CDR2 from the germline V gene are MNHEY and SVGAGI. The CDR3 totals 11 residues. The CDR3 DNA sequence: TGTGCCAGCAGTTCCCAGGGAAGGGAGTTCTTC. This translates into CASSSQGREFF.

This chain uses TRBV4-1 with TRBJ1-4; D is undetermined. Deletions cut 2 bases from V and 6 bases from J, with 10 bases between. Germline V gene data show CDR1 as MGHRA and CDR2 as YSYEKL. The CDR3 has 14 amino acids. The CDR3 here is CASSQRSGYEKLFF. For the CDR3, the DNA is TGCGCCAGCAGCCAACGGAGTGGGTATGAAAAACTGTTTTTT.

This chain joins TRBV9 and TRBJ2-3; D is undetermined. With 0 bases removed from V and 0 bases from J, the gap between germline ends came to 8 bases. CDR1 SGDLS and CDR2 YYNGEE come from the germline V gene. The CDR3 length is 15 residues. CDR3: CASSVGGLSTDTQYF. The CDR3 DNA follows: TGTGCCAGCAGCGTAGGCGGCCTGAGCACAGATACGCAGTATTTT.

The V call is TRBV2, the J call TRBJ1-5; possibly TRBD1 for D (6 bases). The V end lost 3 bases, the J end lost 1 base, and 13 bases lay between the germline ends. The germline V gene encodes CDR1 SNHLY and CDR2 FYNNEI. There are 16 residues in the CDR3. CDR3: CASSDWGGMSNQPQHF. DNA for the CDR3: TGTGCCAGCAGTGATTGGGGGGGCATGAGCAATCAGCCCCAGCATTTT.